The clone carrying this TCR beta chain came up many times. TCRdb ran MiXCR on the 5' RACE reads and lists one entry per CDR3 protein. The data show about 240,000 distinct CDR3 sequences, over 9% seen once. These data come from a study of T-cell memory formation after mild COVID-19. There are 14 residues in the CDR3. Germline V gives CDR1 MNHEY, CDR2 SMNVEV (reference sequence). V lost 2 bases, J lost 1 base, and 7 bases lay in between. The sequenced material came from PBMCs or a T cell subset sorted from them (not recorded which). The source of this sequence is a man younger than 35 who had mild COVID-19 (a few samples of this study predate the infection). Cell type and time point are not known. This chain joins TRBV27 and TRBJ2-3; D gene ambiguous. The CDR3 DNA is TGTGCCAGCAGTTTACAGAAGGGCACAGATACGCAGTATTTT. It codes for CASSLQKGTDTQYF.